This T cell receptor (beta chain) was sequenced in a study of Graves' ophthalmopathy and Graves' hyperthyroidism. General study results and limits: Ophthalmopathy was separated from stable hyperthyroidism by a 13-signature model with roughly 91% sensitivity and around 81% specificity.

Concerning this clonotype itself: Its target is not known.

Researchers took RNA transcripts and amplified TCR beta CDR3 regions from them. First-round RT-PCR relied on HTBI primers, and a second-round multiplex PCR came next. TCRdb reprocessed the multiplex PCR reads via MiXCR and lists one record per CDR3 protein. The sample holds 170,000 or so distinct CDR3 sequences, approximately 38% seen once. Active ophthalmopathy (CAS at least 3, NOSPECS at least 4), lasting under 3 months. Per germline, CDR1 SGHRS and CDR2 YFSETQ. This CDR3 is built from 15 residues. Unmatched junction bases numbered 8, after V lost 4 bases and J lost 7 bases. Material: peripheral blood. The TCR was taken from a woman aged 40 to 50 with Graves' ophthalmopathy. This chain joins TRBV5-1 and TRBJ2-7, with TRBD2 identical over 13 bases. The CDR3 loop reads CASSPGLAGPKEQYF. DNA of the CDR3: TGCGCCAGCAGCCCGGGACTAGCGGGACCCAAAGAGCAGTACTTC.